This paragraph reports one T cell receptor (beta chain). These data are taken from a study of blood T cell repertoires in COVID-19. As for the study in general: Researchers got acute and convalescent COVID-19 samples from the United States, Italy and Spain. From T cells, B-cell-depleted T cells, or PBMCs came the material, which was cDNA or gDNA.

Per germline, CDR1 MDHEN and CDR2 SYDVKM. The V and J ends lost 6 bases and 3 bases respectively, with 18 bases between them. This CDR3 spans 16 amino acids. Authors' analysis steps: For nucleated cells, counts were estimated from reference gene primer amplification. Assay: immunoSEQ multiplex PCR; the TCRdb copy retains only in-frame clones and omits some. The DNA gave D and trimming, while V, J and clone size come from that table. This sample has about 150,000 clones; roughly nine tenths occur once, and the top ten carry about 16%. The chain couples TRBV28 to TRBJ1-3; D is unclear. This TCR came from a woman in her thirties or forties with acute or convalescent COVID-19. Sequencing was carried out using peripheral blood. The CDR3 loop reads CASSLGYGLDGNTIYF. CDR3 DNA sequence: TGTGCCAGCAGCCTCGGATATGGACTGGATGGAAACACCATATATTTT. Together with reference TRBV28 and TRBJ1-3, the CDR3 gives the full variable domain: DVKVTQSSRYLVKRTGEKVFLECVQDMDHENMFWYRQDPGLGLRLIYFSYDVKMKEKGDIPEGYSVSREKKERFSLILESASTNQTSMYLCASSLGYGLDGNTIYFGEGSWLTVV.